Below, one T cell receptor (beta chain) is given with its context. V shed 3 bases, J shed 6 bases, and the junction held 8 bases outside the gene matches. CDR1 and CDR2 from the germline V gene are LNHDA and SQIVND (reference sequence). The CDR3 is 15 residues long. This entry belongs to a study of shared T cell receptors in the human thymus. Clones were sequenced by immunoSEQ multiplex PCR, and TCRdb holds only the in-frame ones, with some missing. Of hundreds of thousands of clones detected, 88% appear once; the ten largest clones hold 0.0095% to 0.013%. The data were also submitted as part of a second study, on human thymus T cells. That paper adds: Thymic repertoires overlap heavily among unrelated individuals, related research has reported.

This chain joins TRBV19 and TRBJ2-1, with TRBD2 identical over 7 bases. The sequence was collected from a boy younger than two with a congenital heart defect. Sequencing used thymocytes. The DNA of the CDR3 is TGTGCCAGTAGTATTGGACGGGAGGACTCCAATGAGCAGTTCTTC. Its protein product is CASSIGREDSNEQFF.